These 15 T cell receptor beta chains originate from one sample sequenced in a study of blood T cell repertoires in COVID-19. Only in-frame clones appear in the TCRdb table, and some are missing; sequencing was by immunoSEQ multiplex PCR. The data hold more than 65,000 clones, with around three quarters observed a single time. Sequencing input: peripheral blood. Receptor source: a woman between 65 and 79 years old with acute or convalescent COVID-19.

This chain connects TRBV7-2 to TRBJ1-3; D unresolved. In germline, CDR1 is SGHTA, CDR2 FQGNSA. Trimming took off 3 bases at V and 4 bases at J, with 16 bases between the two ends. This CDR3 comprises 16 residues. CDR3 in amino acids: CASSFAGLTWGNTIYF. In nucleotides, the CDR3 is TGTGCCAGCAGCTTCGCAGGCCTCACGTGGGGAAACACCATATATTTT. Looking up the rest from reference TRBV7-2 and TRBJ1-3 gives the full variable domain: GAGVSQSPSNKVTEKGKDVELRCDPISGHTALYWYRQSLGQGLEFLIYFQGNSAPDKSGLPSDRFSAERTGGSVSTLTIQRTQQEDSAVYLCASSFAGLTWGNTIYFGEGSWLTVV.

V gene TRBV6-5 combines with J gene TRBJ1-6; D ambiguous. This CDR3 has 16 amino acids. The V gene lost 4 bases and the J gene lost 2 bases, with 12 bases spanning the gap. Germline CDR1 is MNHEY and CDR2 is SVGAGI. The CDR3, as DNA: TGTGCCAGCAGTTTGGAGGGTGGGACCTATAATTCACCCCTCCACTTT. Its translation is CASSLEGGTYNSPLHF.

The chain carries TRBV15 and TRBJ2-7; 8 bases are shared with TRBD1. Trimming at V came to 0 bases and at J to 1 base, leaving 8 bases not matched to a gene. The CDR3 is 17 residues long. Germline V gene lookup returns CDR1 LNHNV and CDR2 YYDKDF (reference sequence). CDR3 coding DNA: TGTGCCACCAGCAGAGAAAAGAAAAGGACAGGGTCCTACGAGCAGTACTTC. Its translation is CATSREKKRTGSYEQYF. Full variable domain (outside the CDR3, taken from reference TRBV15 and TRBJ2-7): DAMVIQNPRYQVTQFGKPVTLSCSQTLNHNVMYWYQQKSSQAPKLLFHYYDKDFNNEADTPDNFQSRRPNTSFCFLDIRSPGLGDTAMYLCATSREKKRTGSYEQYFGPGTRLTVT.

The V gene is TRBV5-8, the J gene TRBJ2-6, with 7 bases lining up with TRBD1. Per germline, CDR1 SGHTS and CDR2 YDEGEE. The CDR3 is 17 amino acids. V shed 1 base, J shed 2 bases, and the junction held 6 bases outside the gene matches. The CDR3: CASSLLTGRAGANVLTF. The CDR3 DNA is TGTGCCAGCAGCTTGCTGACAGGGCGGGCTGGGGCCAACGTCCTGACTTTC.

The chain employs TRBV28 and TRBJ1-1, with 7 bases that match TRBD1. The CDR3 covers 14 residues. V lost 5 bases and J lost 1; bases outside the gene matches: 4. The germline CDR1 and CDR2 sequences are MDHEN and SYDVKM. The CDR3 here is CASSHRTGNTEAFF. In DNA form, the CDR3 reads TGTGCCAGCAGTCATAGGACAGGGAACACTGAAGCTTTCTTT.

V and J are TRBV28 and TRBJ2-1, with TRBD2 matching over 7 bases. The length of the CDR3 is 16 residues. Germline loops: CDR1 MDHEN, CDR2 SYDVKM. The trim removed 5 bases at V and 5 bases at J, leaving 12 bases unmatched. The CDR3 DNA reads TGTGCCAGCAGTACCTCCGCTACTAGCGACCACAATGAGCAGTTCTTC. It specifies CASSTSATSDHNEQFF.

This chain connects TRBV28 to TRBJ1-1; D is perhaps TRBD1 (6 bases). The CDR3 is 13 amino acids. Looked up from germline, CDR1 is MDHEN and CDR2 is SYDVKM. Trimming pared 8 bases from V and 2 bases from J, leaving 12 bases between. For the CDR3, the DNA is TGTGCCAGCGAGGGGGGGGGTAACACTGAAGCTTTCTTT. This sequence encodes CASEGGGNTEAFF.

In this sample, this clone turned up once. The chain carries TRBV6-2 or TRBV6-3 and TRBJ1-1; TRBD1 aligns across 8 bases. V was clipped by 4 bases and J by 1 base; unmatched bases: 8. CDR1 MNHEY and CDR2 SVGEGT come from the germline V gene. This CDR3 has 16 amino acids. Here the CDR3 DNA reads TGTGCCAGCAGTTCCCGACAGGGGATGTGGAACACTGAAGCTTTCTTT. It translates to CASSSRQGMWNTEAFF.

This rearrangement joins TRBV24-1 to TRBJ2-3; 7 nucleotides align to TRBD1. V lost 11 bases and J lost 4; bases outside the gene matches: 11. There are 14 residues in the CDR3. Germline V lookup: CDR1 KGHDR, CDR2 SFDVKD. Here the CDR3 DNA reads TGTGCCATTTCTACAGGGGACCGCGCAGATACGCAGTATTTT. Protein product: CAISTGDRADTQYF.

The gene calls are TRBV28 and TRBJ1-1; D gene ambiguous. This CDR3 is built from 14 residues. The V gene lost 2 bases and the J gene lost 3 bases, with 10 bases spanning the gap. CDR1 is MDHEN, CDR2 SYDVKM, per germline. This CDR3 reads CASSLMGVDTEAFF. CDR3 sequence (DNA): TGTGCCAGCAGTTTAATGGGAGTTGACACTGAAGCTTTCTTT.

The chain joins TRBV9 to TRBJ2-1; D is possibly TRBD2 (6 bases). This CDR3 is built from 16 residues. V dropped 0 bases and J dropped 4 bases, with 14 bases sitting between them. Germline lookup yields CDR1 SGDLS and CDR2 YYNGEE. CDR3 in amino acids: CASSVESMGLYNEQFF. In nucleotides, the CDR3 is TGTGCCAGCAGCGTAGAAAGTATGGGACTGTACAATGAGCAGTTCTTC. Full variable domain (outside the CDR3, taken from reference TRBV9 and TRBJ2-1): DSGVTQTPKHLITATGQRVTLRCSPRSGDLSVYWYQQSLDQGLQFLIQYYNGEERAKGNILERFSAQQFPDLHSELNLSSLELGDSALYFCASSVESMGLYNEQFFGPGTRLTVL.

This clone turned up a few times. V usage is TRBV7-2 and J usage is TRBJ1-5; D is ambiguous. This CDR3 has 13 amino acids. The V end was cut by 4 bases, the J end by 6 bases, with 10 bases between. CDR1 is SGHTA and CDR2 is FQGNSA in the germline V gene. CDR3 sequence (DNA): TGTGCCAGCAGCTCCGATTTGGCTCAGCCCCAGCATTTT. Residues: CASSSDLAQPQHF.

This clone was counted between two and nine times. V gene TRBV10-3 combines with J gene TRBJ1-6, with 8 bases aligning to TRBD1. V was clipped by 7 bases and J by 10 bases; unmatched bases: 9. This CDR3 spans 14 amino acids. Germline CDR1 is ENHRY and CDR2 is SYGVKD. The CDR3 reads CAITPDRDVSPLHF. The CDR3 DNA follows: TGTGCCATCACCCCGGACAGGGACGTATCACCCCTCCACTTT.

The rearrangement uses TRBV6-4 and TRBJ2-1; D might be TRBD2 (6 bases). The V gene lost 7 bases and the J gene lost 9 bases, with 16 bases spanning the gap. Germline assignment: CDR1 MRHNA and CDR2 SNTAGT. The length of the CDR3 is 13 residues. CDR3 protein: CASNAGMVGEQFF. The CDR3, as DNA: TGTGCCAGCAATGCGGGGATGGTGGGTGAGCAGTTCTTC.

This clone came up once. This chain connects TRBV11-2 to TRBJ2-3; 9 bases are shared with TRBD1. Losses at the gene ends were 1 base for V and 6 bases for J; bases not matched to a gene: 8. The CDR3 runs to 16 residues. The germline V gene encodes CDR1 SGHAT and CDR2 FQNNGV. CDR3 coding DNA: TGTGCCAGCAGCTTAGGGGACAGGGTAATAGGGGATACGCAGTATTTT. This gives the protein CASSLGDRVIGDTQYF. The full variable domain, completed using reference TRBV11-2 and TRBJ2-3, is EAGVAQSPRYKIIEKRQSVAFWCNPISGHATLYWYQQILGQGPKLLIQFQNNGVVDDSQLPKDRFSAERLKGVDSTLKIQPAKLEDSAVYLCASSLGDRVIGDTQYFGPGTRLTVL.